The 32 T cell receptor beta chains reported below all come from one sample, sequenced in a study of OX40 agonist ivuxolimab in advanced cancers. TCRdb keeps only in-frame clones here, not all; method: immunoSEQ multiplex PCR. The sample lists approximately 61,000 clones; about nine tenths were seen once. The sequenced sample was CD4+ or CD8+ T cells sorted from blood, obtained in a trial of the OX40 agonist ivuxolimab. Every receptor here comes from an adult with an advanced solid tumor such as melanoma, head and neck, liver or kidney cancer.

This chain connects TRBV30 to TRBJ2-5, with D unclear. The CDR3 extends over 13 amino acids. Germline-derived CDR1 and CDR2 are GTSNPN and SVGIG (reference sequence). V was pared by 1 base and J by 5 bases, with 11 bases between. The CDR3 loop is CAWSDRSKETQYF. In nucleotides, the CDR3 is TGTGCCTGGAGTGATAGGAGTAAGGAGACCCAGTACTTC.

The chain is built from TRBV11-2 and TRBJ2-5; a possible D gene is TRBD1 (5 bases). Trimming shortened V by 5 bases and J by 5 bases, and 15 bases separated the two germline ends. This CDR3 comprises 14 residues. CDR1 and CDR2 from the germline V gene are SGHAT and FQNNGV. Written as DNA, the CDR3 is TGTGCCAGCAGCACAGAGTGGGGCCCGGAGACCCAGTACTTC. Its protein product is CASSTEWGPETQYF.

The chain carries TRBV27 and TRBJ1-5, with D perhaps TRBD1 (5 bases). Germline-derived CDR1 and CDR2 are MNHEY and SMNVEV (reference sequence). Trimming took 6 bases from V and 4 from J, leaving 10 bases between them. This CDR3 is 13 amino acids long. CDR3 sequence (DNA): TGTGCCAGCAGGGTGGGGACGAATCAGCCCCAGCATTTT. Residues: CASRVGTNQPQHF.

The J gene is TRBJ1-1, the V gene TRBV18; 12 positions agree with TRBD1. This CDR3 comprises 18 residues. CDR1 and CDR2 (germline): KGHSH, LQKENI. Trimming removed 3 bases from V and 1 base from J; junction bases left unmatched: 9. The CDR3 DNA is TGTGCCAGCTCACCTCCGGGACAGGGGGCATTAGGGAACACTGAAGCTTTCTTT. Residues: CASSPPGQGALGNTEAFF.

The V and J genes are TRBV6-5 and TRBJ1-6; no firm D call. V shed 6 bases and J shed 7 bases, with 16 bases lying between them. The CDR3 has 15 amino acids. Germline CDR1 is MNHEY and CDR2 is SVGAGI. The CDR3 DNA follows: TGTGCCAGCAGGGTGGATCACACGGTAAATTCACCCCTCCACTTT. Amino acids: CASRVDHTVNSPLHF.

In this sample, this clone turned up once. The chain links TRBV27 to TRBJ2-2; no clear D gene. Germline CDR1 is MNHEY and CDR2 is SMNVEV (reference sequence). V lost 6 bases and J lost 4, with 12 bases in between. The CDR3 runs 14 residues. The CDR3 sequence is CASSRPGRTGELFF. CDR3 sequence (DNA): TGTGCCAGCAGCCGGCCCGGACGCACCGGGGAGCTGTTTTTT.

V usage is TRBV5-4 and J usage is TRBJ2-5, with 9 bases fitting TRBD1. The CDR3 totals 13 residues. With 4 bases clipped from V and 9 bases from J, the junction kept 7 bases outside the gene matches. Germline loops: CDR1 SGHNT, CDR2 YYREEE (reference sequence). CDR3 protein: CASSLSGTGSQYF. The CDR3 nucleotides read TGTGCCAGCAGCCTGTCCGGGACAGGGTCCCAGTACTTC. The full variable domain, rest sourced from reference TRBV5-4 and TRBJ2-5, is ETGVTQSPTHLIKTRGQQVTLRCSSQSGHNTVSWYQQALGQGPQFIFQYYREEENGRGNFPPRFSGLQFPNYSSELNVNALELDDSALYLCASSLSGTGSQYFGPGTRLLVL.

This clone has just one count. The chain carries TRBV11-2 and TRBJ1-5, with TRBD1 matching over 10 bases. Germline assignment: CDR1 SGHAT and CDR2 FQNNGV. V shed 1 base, J shed 0 bases, and the junction held 0 bases outside the gene matches. The CDR3 covers 16 residues. The CDR3 nucleotides read TGTGCCAGCAGCTTAGGGACAGGGGGTAGCAATCAGCCCCAGCATTTT. It translates to CASSLGTGGSNQPQHF.

V usage is TRBV7-2 and J usage is TRBJ2-7, with D perhaps matching TRBD2 (5 bases). Germline V lookup: CDR1 SGHTA, CDR2 FQGNSA. The V gene lost 10 bases and the J gene lost 3 bases, with 10 bases spanning the gap. This CDR3 spans 11 amino acids. The CDR3 nucleotides read TGTGCCACCGGGGATAACTACGAGCAGTACTTC. Encoded protein: CATGDNYEQYF.

The gene calls are TRBV27 and TRBJ2-1; D call uncertain. Trimming removed 8 bases from V and 2 bases from J, with 10 bases in between. The CDR3 length is 13 residues. Germline V gene data show CDR1 as MNHEY and CDR2 as SMNVEV (reference sequence). The CDR3 nucleotides read TGTGCCAGCCAGTCGAGGCCCTACAATGAGCAGTTCTTC. Translation: CASQSRPYNEQFF.

The genes are TRBV6-1 and TRBJ2-1; no reliable D call. Germline lookup yields CDR1 MNHNS and CDR2 SASEGT. This CDR3 comprises 15 residues. With 5 bases removed from V and 0 bases from J, the gap between germline ends came to 11 bases. The CDR3: CASSPLLISYNEQFF. The CDR3 bases are TGTGCCAGCAGTCCCTTATTAATCTCCTACAATGAGCAGTTCTTC.

This rearrangement joins TRBV7-2 to TRBJ2-5; 9 bases are a match to TRBD1. The last part of the DNA fits TRBJ2-7 better; the J call may be wrong. Germline CDR1 is SGHTA and CDR2 is FQGNSA. The CDR3 has 14 residues. The CDR3 spells CASSLDGQGPEQYF. DNA of the CDR3: TGTGCCAGCAGCTTAGACGGACAGGGGCCCGAGCAGTACTTC.

The V call is TRBV9, the J call TRBJ2-2; the D gene is possibly TRBD2 (5 bases). Per germline, CDR1 SGDLS and CDR2 YYNGEE. The V end was cut by 0 bases, the J end by 6 bases, with 6 bases between. The CDR3 loop spans 13 amino acids. The chain's CDR3 is CASSVGGSGELFF. CDR3 nucleotides: TGTGCCAGCAGCGTAGGAGGGTCCGGGGAGCTGTTTTTT.

The chain has TRBV7-2 and TRBJ1-3, with D hard to call. Germline CDR1 and CDR2: SGHTA and FQGNSA. Trimming shortened V by 0 bases and J by 0 bases, and 6 bases separated the two germline ends. The CDR3 sequence is 15 residues long. The CDR3 protein is CASSLAWSSGNTIYF. Written as DNA, the CDR3 is TGTGCCAGCAGCTTAGCCTGGAGCTCTGGAAACACCATATATTTT. Full variable domain (outside the CDR3, taken from reference TRBV7-2 and TRBJ1-3): GAGVSQSPSNKVTEKGKDVELRCDPISGHTALYWYRQSLGQGLEFLIYFQGNSAPDKSGLPSDRFSAERTGGSVSTLTIQRTQQEDSAVYLCASSLAWSSGNTIYFGEGSWLTVV.

This chain uses TRBV9 with TRBJ2-5; D not certain. Trimming stripped 0 bases from V and 5 bases from J, with 14 bases between. The CDR3 runs to 15 residues. The V gene's germline CDR1 is SGDLS and CDR2 YYNGEE. In DNA, the CDR3 is TGTGCCAGCAGCGTAGCTGGCAGACTTCAGGAGACCCAGTACTTC. Protein sequence: CASSVAGRLQETQYF.

V and J are TRBV2 and TRBJ1-6, with 10 bases identical to TRBD1. The V gene end was trimmed by 4 bases and the J gene end by 17 bases; junction bases not matched to a gene: 8. The length of the CDR3 is 13 residues. The germline V gene encodes CDR1 SNHLY and CDR2 FYNNEI. CDR3 protein: CASSVTGGEGIHF. For the CDR3, the DNA is TGTGCCAGCAGTGTGACAGGGGGCGAGGGAATCCACTTT.

J is TRBJ2-7 and V is TRBV7-2, with 14 bases that match TRBD2. Trimming at V came to 3 bases and at J to 4 bases, leaving 14 bases not matched to a gene. The CDR3 extends over 19 amino acids. Germline CDR1 is SGHTA and CDR2 is FQGNSA. The CDR3 region has the DNA TGTGCCAGCAGCTTCTCCCGGACTAGCGGGAGGCGTAGGGATTACGAGCAGTACTTC. It translates to CASSFSRTSGRRRDYEQYF.

V and J are TRBV19 and TRBJ1-4; D might be TRBD1 (5 bases). V shed 9 bases and J shed 3 bases, with 14 bases lying between them. Looked up from germline, CDR1 is LNHDA and CDR2 is SQIVND (reference sequence). There are 14 residues in the CDR3. CDR3 sequence reads: CASGQGSANEKLFF. In DNA, the CDR3 is TGTGCCAGCGGTCAGGGAAGCGCTAATGAAAAACTGTTTTTT. Using reference TRBV19 and TRBJ1-4 for the parts outside the CDR3, the full variable domain is DGGITQSPKYLFRKEGQNVTLSCEQNLNHDAMYWYRQDPGQGLRLIYYSQIVNDFQKGDIAEGYSVSREKKESFPLTVTSAQKNPTAFYLCASGQGSANEKLFFGSGTQLSVL.

This chain uses TRBV7-2 with TRBJ1-4; tentatively, D is TRBD1 (5 bases). The length of the CDR3 is 15 residues. V lost 6 bases and J lost 2, with 13 bases in between. Germline CDR1 reads SGHTA; CDR2 reads FQGNSA. The CDR3 sequence: CASRPRDGTNEKLFF. The CDR3, as DNA: TGTGCCAGCAGGCCCAGGGACGGTACTAATGAAAAACTGTTTTTT. The variable domain in full, completed from reference TRBV7-2 and TRBJ1-4, reads GAGVSQSPSNKVTEKGKDVELRCDPISGHTALYWYRQSLGQGLEFLIYFQGNSAPDKSGLPSDRFSAERTGGSVSTLTIQRTQQEDSAVYLCASRPRDGTNEKLFFGSGTQLSVL.

The J gene is TRBJ1-5, the V gene TRBV6-1; the D gene is possibly TRBD1 (6 bases). V was clipped by 8 bases and J by 2 bases, with 16 bases between them. Germline V gives CDR1 MNHNS, CDR2 SASEGT. This CDR3 has 15 residues. CDR3 in amino acids: CASEDHRDGNQPQHF. The CDR3 DNA is TGTGCCAGCGAGGACCACAGGGATGGCAATCAGCCCCAGCATTTT.

V is TRBV19 and J is TRBJ1-1, with TRBD1 matching 8 bases. The J segment lost 1 base and the V segment lost 4 bases, leaving 14 bases of the junction unmatched. Germline V gene sequence: CDR1 LNHDA, CDR2 SQIVND (reference sequence). The CDR3 runs to 18 residues. The CDR3, as DNA: TGTGCCAGTAGTAGGCCCCTATGGGACAGGTCTTCGAACACTGAAGCTTTCTTT. Its protein product is CASSRPLWDRSSNTEAFF.

CDR3 region: CASSLGVYNEQFF. CDR3 DNA: TGCGCCAGCAGCTTGGGGGTCTACAATGAGCAGTTCTTC. The chain joins TRBV5-1 to TRBJ2-1, with unresolved D. CDR3 length: 13 amino acids. Deletions cut 0 bases from V and 3 bases from J, with 4 bases between. Germline lookup yields CDR1 SGHRS and CDR2 YFSETQ.

The chain uses TRBV6-1 and TRBJ1-5; 9 bases map to TRBD1. Unmatched junction bases numbered 7, after V lost 6 bases and J lost 7 bases. Germline V gives CDR1 MNHNS, CDR2 SASEGT. This CDR3 is built from 14 residues. The CDR3 protein is CASSRDREGQPQHF. In DNA form, the CDR3 reads TGTGCCAGCAGCAGGGACAGGGAAGGACAGCCCCAGCATTTT.

The chain carries TRBV27 and TRBJ1-4, with D perhaps matching TRBD1 (6 bases). The germline CDR1 and CDR2 sequences are MNHEY and SMNVEV (reference sequence). The CDR3 spans 15 residues. The V gene lost 5 bases and the J gene lost 6 bases, with 16 bases spanning the gap. The CDR3 is CASSMTQGFDEKLFF. In DNA, the CDR3 is TGTGCCAGCAGTATGACACAGGGTTTTGATGAAAAACTGTTTTTT.

This clone has only a few counts. V gene TRBV7-2 combines with J gene TRBJ2-7; D is possibly TRBD1 (6 bases). The CDR3 covers 14 residues. With 4 bases removed from V and 0 bases from J, the gap between germline ends came to 10 bases. Germline CDR1 is SGHTA and CDR2 is FQGNSA. Written as DNA, the CDR3 is TGTGCCAGCAGCTCACAGGGCATCTCCTACGAGCAGTACTTC. It encodes CASSSQGISYEQYF.

This rearrangement joins TRBV5-1 to TRBJ2-1; 9 nucleotides match TRBD1. Germline assignment: CDR1 SGHRS and CDR2 YFSETQ. The V and J ends lost 4 bases and 2 bases, in that order; junction bases with no gene match: 4. The CDR3 consists of 15 residues. CDR3 protein: CASSNGQGTYNEQFF. In DNA form, the CDR3 reads TGCGCCAGCAGCAATGGACAGGGGACCTACAATGAGCAGTTCTTC.

This sequence joins TRBV7-6 and TRBJ1-2, with D possibly matching TRBD1 (6 bases). Germline values: CDR1 SGHVS, CDR2 FNYEAQ. V lost 5 bases, J lost 2 bases, and 18 bases lay in between. CDR3 length: 16 residues. The DNA of the CDR3 is TGTGCCAGCAGCCCCTCGGGGAGGGGGGGGAACTATGGCTACACCTTC. It encodes CASSPSGRGGNYGYTF.

V and J are TRBV28 and TRBJ1-1; D unresolved. Germline loops: CDR1 MDHEN, CDR2 SYDVKM. This CDR3 region has 16 residues. V lost 2 bases and J lost 4, with 17 bases in between. CDR3 loop: CASSLGEASLSTEAFF. The CDR3 nucleotides are TGTGCCAGCAGTTTAGGAGAGGCCTCATTGAGCACTGAAGCTTTCTTT. Variable domain in full (rest from reference TRBV28 and TRBJ1-1): DVKVTQSSRYLVKRTGEKVFLECVQDMDHENMFWYRQDPGLGLRLIYFSYDVKMKEKGDIPEGYSVSREKKERFSLILESASTNQTSMYLCASSLGEASLSTEAFFGQGTRLTVV.

V gene TRBV7-2 combines with J gene TRBJ1-2; TRBD1 aligns across 11 bases. V lost 5 bases and J lost 8; bases outside the gene matches: 10. This CDR3 spans 15 amino acids. The germline V gene encodes CDR1 SGHTA and CDR2 FQGNSA. CDR3 sequence (DNA): TGTGCCAGCAGCCCCAACGGACAGGGGGCGCGAGGCTACACCTTC. The encoded protein is CASSPNGQGARGYTF.

This clone turned up a few times. J is TRBJ2-1 and V is TRBV5-4, with TRBD2 identical over 7 bases. Unmatched junction bases numbered 13, after V lost 4 bases and J lost 9 bases. The CDR3 spans 15 residues. The V gene's germline CDR1 is SGHNT and CDR2 YYREEE (reference sequence). In DNA, the CDR3 is TGTGCCAGCAGCCCGGGGGGAGGGAGGGCCGGTGAGCAGTTCTTC. Translation gives CASSPGGGRAGEQFF. The whole variable domain, filled in from reference TRBV5-4 and TRBJ2-1, reads ETGVTQSPTHLIKTRGQQVTLRCSSQSGHNTVSWYQQALGQGPQFIFQYYREEENGRGNFPPRFSGLQFPNYSSELNVNALELDDSALYLCASSPGGGRAGEQFFGPGTRLTVL.

This clone is a singleton in its sample. This CDR3 is also generated by other DNA sequences in the sample. This chain connects TRBV4-1 to TRBJ2-5, with TRBD2 identical over 16 bases. The CDR3 consists of 15 residues. V trimming: 6 bases; J trimming: 2 bases; junction bases outside the gene matches: 0. Germline CDR1 MGHRA, CDR2 YSYEKL. CDR3 protein: CASRGLAGGQETQYF. CDR3 nucleotides: TGCGCCAGCAGGGGACTAGCGGGAGGGCAAGAGACCCAGTACTTC.

The chain uses TRBV7-9 and TRBJ2-1; D may be TRBD2 (6 bases). The V gene's germline CDR1 is SEHNR and CDR2 FQNEAQ (reference sequence). The CDR3 is made up of 13 amino acids. Trimming left V 4 bases short and J 12 bases short, with 16 bases between. In nucleotides, the CDR3 is TGTGCCAGCAGCTCCGCCTCGGGGGAGCGGCAGTTCTTC. Translated: CASSSASGERQFF.